These T cell receptor beta chains were read from a single sample in a study of blood T cell repertoires in COVID-19. Measured with immunoSEQ multiplex PCR; TCRdb has only the in-frame clones, and not every one. The sample holds about 320,000 clones, more than 75% seen once. Material: PBMCs or T cells enriched from blood (not recorded which). The receptors originated from a woman between 18 and 30 years old who had recovered from COVID-19. The CDR3 runs from the conserved cysteine through the conserved F or W. A D gene is named only where the DNA matches it firmly. Clone size is not always given. Where it is, it says once, few, many or a class for expanded clones.

v_call	d_call	j_call	clone_size	cdr3_nt	cdr3_aa
TRBV4-1	-	TRBJ2-1	many	TGCGCCAGCAGTGAGCCGGGGATCTCCTACAATGAGCAGTTCTTC	CASSEPGISYNEQFF
TRBV12-3/TRBV12-4	TRBD1	TRBJ1-1	-	TGTGCCAGCTCAGGGGGTGTTTCGATCTTT	CASSGGVSIF
TRBV9	-	TRBJ1-5	-	TGTGCCAGCAGCGTAGGACAAGATAGCAATCAGCCCCAGCATTTT	CASSVGQDSNQPQHF
TRBV5-1	TRBD1	TRBJ1-2	-	TGCGCCAGCAGCTTGGTCCTCAACCGGGGCCCAGGGGGCAACTATGGCTACACCTTC	CASSLVLNRGPGGNYGYTF
TRBV7-3	-	TRBJ1-6	-	TGTGCCAGCAGCTCCCCCCGACAGGAACGCTATAATTCACCCCTCCACTTT	CASSSPRQERYNSPLHF
TRBV27	-	TRBJ1-2	-	TGTGCCAGCAGACAAAGACAGGACGAAACAACTAACTATGGCTACACCTTC	CASRQRQDETTNYGYTF
TRBV27	-	TRBJ2-2	once	TGTGCCAGCAGTTTTCGGGGGGCGGGCGGGGAGCTGTTTTTT	CASSFRGAGGELFF
TRBV6-1	-	TRBJ2-2	-	TGTGCCAGCAGTGAATACGGGAGTGGGGCCGGGGAGCTGTTTTTT	CASSEYGSGAGELFF
TRBV21-1	-	TRBJ1-5	-	TGTGCCAGCAGCAAGCCGCAGGAAATCAATAGCAATCAGCCCCAGCATTTT	CASSKPQEINSNQPQHF
TRBV25-1	TRBD1	TRBJ2-5	-	TGTGCCAGCAGTGACTTTACAGGGGGCGCAGGGACCCAGTACTTC	CASSDFTGGAGTQYF
TRBV21-1	-	TRBJ1-5	-	TGTGCCAGCAGCCCCGCAGGGGTTTTAGCTCAGCCCCAGCATTTT	CASSPAGVLAQPQHF
TRBV6-5	TRBD1	TRBJ1-1	-	TGTGCCAGCAGTTTCGGACAGGGAGGCACTGAAGCTTTCTTT	CASSFGQGGTEAFF
TRBV28	TRBD2	TRBJ2-7	-	TGTGCCAGCAGTTTATGGCTAGCGGAGTCCTACGAGCAGTACTTC	CASSLWLAESYEQYF
TRBV9	-	TRBJ1-1	-	TGTGCCAGCAGCGCCAGGGTTGGCAACACTGAAGCTTTCTTT	CASSARVGNTEAFF
TRBV11-2	TRBD1	TRBJ1-2	once	TGTGCCAGCAGCCCAGGACGGCGGGGACAGAACTATGGCTACACCTTC	CASSPGRRGQNYGYTF
TRBV3-1/TRBV3-2	-	TRBJ1-3	few	TGTGCCAGCAGCCAGGGCCCCTCTGGAAACACCATATATTTT	CASSQGPSGNTIYF
TRBV3-1/TRBV3-2	-	TRBJ1-1	-	TGTGCCAGCAGACAAGCAGGGAACACTGAAGCTTTCTTT	CASRQAGNTEAFF
TRBV2	-	TRBJ2-6	-	TGTGCCAGCAGTGCTGACAGCTCTGGGGCCAACGTCCTGACTTTC	CASSADSSGANVLTF
TRBV6-5	-	TRBJ1-2	-	TGTGCCAGCAGTTACTCGTCCGAGGGAGGCGGCTACACCTTC	CASSYSSEGGGYTF
TRBV7-6	-	TRBJ2-5	-	TGTGCCAGCAGCTTAGTGGGAGGAGGAGAGACCCAGTACTTC	CASSLVGGGETQYF
TRBV7-9	-	TRBJ1-2	-	TGTGCCAGCAGCTTATTCGGGCAGGGCGGCTATGGCTACACCTTC	CASSLFGQGGYGYTF
TRBV4-1	TRBD1	TRBJ2-3	-	TGCGCCAGCAGCCCCACAGGGGTTAGCACAGATACGCAGTATTTT	CASSPTGVSTDTQYF
TRBV18	TRBD1	TRBJ2-3	-	TGTGCCAGCTCACCCGGACAGGTGGGGCACACAGATACGCAGTATTTT	CASSPGQVGHTDTQYF
TRBV7-8	-	TRBJ1-4	-	TGTGCCAGCAGCTTGCTCTGGGGCGCTAATGAAAAACTGTTTTTT	CASSLLWGANEKLFF
TRBV12-5	TRBD2	TRBJ2-1	-	TGTGCTAGTGGTAGTTGGACGGGGGGCTCCTACAATGAGCAGTTCTTC	CASGSWTGGSYNEQFF
TRBV9	-	TRBJ2-2	once	TGTGCCAGCACGCCCGCGGGGAACACCGGGGAGCTGTTTTTT	CASTPAGNTGELFF
TRBV19	-	TRBJ1-1	-	TGTGCCAGTAGAGAACAGGTGGACACTGAAGCTTTCTTT	CASREQVDTEAFF
TRBV7-3	-	TRBJ2-5	-	TGTGCCAGCAGCACTCAGGAGGGAGAGACCCAGTACTTC	CASSTQEGETQYF
TRBV10-2	TRBD2	TRBJ2-3	-	TGCGCCAGCAGCAACCCGGGACTAGCAACAGATACGCAGTATTTT	CASSNPGLATDTQYF
TRBV30	-	TRBJ1-5	-	TGTGCCTGGAGCGATTTAGGGACACAAAGCAATCAGCCCCAGCATTTT	CAWSDLGTQSNQPQHF
TRBV29-1	TRBD1	TRBJ2-7	-	TGCAGCGCAACGGACAGGGGGCACTCCTACGAGCAGTACTTC	CSATDRGHSYEQYF
TRBV5-4	-	TRBJ2-5	-	TGTGCCAGCAGCTTGACCCAGAAGGAGACCCAGTACTTC	CASSLTQKETQYF
TRBV14	-	TRBJ2-3	-	TGTGCCAGCAGCCAAACGCAGATCACAGATACGCAGTATTTT	CASSQTQITDTQYF
TRBV9	-	TRBJ1-2	-	TGTGCCAGCAGCGTAGGGGGACATTCGATGGAGGGCTACACCTTC	CASSVGGHSMEGYTF
TRBV5-1	TRBD1	TRBJ2-7	-	TGCGCCAGCAGCTTTACAGGGGGCCCATCCTACGAGCAGTACTTC	CASSFTGGPSYEQYF
TRBV28	-	TRBJ2-1	-	TGTGCCAGCAGTTTATTAGTTGTGAGCGGGCCTGACAATGAGCAGTTCTTC	CASSLLVVSGPDNEQFF
TRBV2	-	TRBJ1-2	few	TGTGCCAGCAATGAGGGGCCAGGGGGCTACACCTTC	CASNEGPGGYTF
TRBV28	TRBD2	TRBJ2-1	-	TGTGCCAGCAGCCGCACTAGCGAAGTTTACAATGAGCAGTTCTTC	CASSRTSEVYNEQFF
TRBV28	-	TRBJ1-3	-	TGTGCCAGCAGTTTATCGGGGGGCTCTGGAAACACCATATATTTT	CASSLSGGSGNTIYF
TRBV29-1	TRBD1	TRBJ1-1	-	TGCAGCGTTAACAGGGGTGGGACTGAAGCTTTCTTT	CSVNRGGTEAFF